These T cell receptor beta chains were read from a single sample in a study of shared clonotypes between healthy human individuals. Profiled with immunoSEQ multiplex PCR; TCRdb holds only in-frame clones, not every one. The sample records 740,000 or so clones, around 73% being singletons. The material sequenced was memory CD4+ T cells sorted from blood. These receptors originate from a woman in her 30s in good health. Both conserved end residues are part of each CDR3. The D gene is left open where the match is weak. A row's size may be missing; if present it is once, few, many or a size class.

len	j_gene	d_gene	v_gene	abundance	CDR3aa	CDR3nt
14	TRBJ1-6	TRBD1	TRBV2	-	CASSLGTDNSPLHF	TGTGCCAGCTCCCTCGGGACAGACAATTCACCCCTCCACTTT
15	TRBJ2-4	-	TRBV29-1	-	CSVELAALAKNIQYF	TGCAGCGTTGAGCTAGCAGCTCTAGCCAAAAACATTCAGTACTTC
15	TRBJ2-1	TRBD2	TRBV9	-	CASSENWPGGGEQFF	TGTGCCAGCAGCGAAAACTGGCCGGGGGGTGGTGAGCAGTTCTTC
12	TRBJ2-5	-	TRBV19	once	CASNRGQETQYF	TGTGCCAGTAATCGGGGTCAAGAGACCCAGTACTTC
16	TRBJ2-2	TRBD2	TRBV23-1	-	CASARGLAGPTGELFF	TGCGCCAGCGCCCGGGGACTAGCGGGACCCACCGGGGAGCTGTTTTTT
17	TRBJ2-1	TRBD2	TRBV25-1	-	CASSESLTSGTYNEQFF	TGTGCCAGCAGTGAATCCCTCACTAGCGGGACGTACAATGAGCAGTTCTTC
15	TRBJ1-1	TRBD1	TRBV2	-	CASSEMGQGPNGAFF	TGTGCCAGCAGTGAAATGGGACAGGGGCCGAACGGGGCTTTCTTT
15	TRBJ2-1	TRBD1	TRBV6-1	-	CASSGQDRFSSEQFF	TGTGCCAGCAGTGGACAGGACAGGTTTTCATCGGAGCAGTTCTTC
14	TRBJ1-3	-	TRBV5-1	few	CASSPGTDRNTIYF	TGCGCCAGCAGCCCCGGGACGGACAGAAACACCATATATTTT
15	TRBJ2-1	TRBD2	TRBV5-1	-	CASSFSGLARDEQFF	TGCGCCAGCAGCTTTTCGGGACTAGCAAGGGATGAGCAGTTCTTC
14	TRBJ1-5	-	TRBV28	-	CASSSATRASAQHF	TGTGCCAGCAGTTCTGCCACCAGGGCCTCAGCCCAGCATTTT
13	TRBJ2-7	-	TRBV28	-	CASSPGHLYEQYF	TGTGCCAGCAGTCCAGGACACCTCTACGAGCAGTACTTC
16	TRBJ1-5	-	TRBV27	few	CASSLSIPDRNQPQHF	TGTGCCAGCAGTTTATCGATTCCGGACAGAAATCAGCCCCAGCATTTT
15	TRBJ1-5	-	TRBV2	-	CASRKQENSNQPQHF	TGTGCCAGCAGGAAACAGGAGAATAGCAATCAGCCCCAGCATTTT
19	TRBJ2-6	-	TRBV11-2	-	CASSLAPAYRRSGANVLTF	TGTGCCAGCAGCTTAGCCCCGGCCTACCGGCGCTCTGGGGCCAACGTCCTGACTTTC
15	TRBJ2-1	-	TRBV11-3	-	CASSPGSIGHNEQFF	TGTGCCAGCAGCCCCGGGTCAATTGGCCACAATGAGCAGTTCTTC
14	TRBJ2-7	TRBD1	TRBV9	many	CASSAGGTGGEQYF	TGTGCCAGCAGCGCCGGAGGGACAGGCGGCGAGCAGTACTTC
14	TRBJ1-4	TRBD1	TRBV5-1	-	CASSLTGEGEKLFF	TGCGCCAGCAGCTTGACAGGGGAGGGCGAAAAACTGTTTTTT
15	TRBJ2-7	-	TRBV27	-	CASSLVAGSPYEQYF	TGTGCCAGCAGTTTAGTCGCAGGGAGTCCTTACGAGCAGTACTTC
14	TRBJ2-1	-	TRBV7-6	-	CASSLDRVTNEQFF	TGTGCCAGCAGCTTAGACAGGGTAACGAATGAGCAGTTCTTC
13	TRBJ1-1	-	TRBV2	few	CASSDLGITEAFF	TGTGCCAGCAGTGATCTAGGGATCACTGAAGCTTTCTTT
16	TRBJ1-5	TRBD1	TRBV19	-	CASSIKETGLNQPQHF	TGTGCCAGTAGTATAAAAGAGACAGGGTTAAATCAGCCCCAGCATTTT
16	TRBJ1-1	-	TRBV19	-	CASSPSGDVIDTEAFF	TGTGCCAGTAGTCCCTCAGGGGACGTTATCGACACTGAAGCTTTCTTT
16	TRBJ2-3	-	TRBV6-5	-	CASSYLGIASTDTQYF	TGTGCCAGCAGTTACTTGGGCATCGCTAGCACAGATACGCAGTATTTT
15	TRBJ2-7	-	TRBV6-1	few	CASSEVPRSAYEQYF	TGTGCCAGCAGTGAAGTCCCCCGGTCGGCCTACGAGCAGTACTTC
16	TRBJ2-6	-	TRBV4-2	few	CASSQDGDSGANVLTF	TGTGCCAGCAGCCAAGACGGGGACTCTGGGGCCAACGTCCTGACTTTC
15	TRBJ2-3	-	TRBV30	-	CAWSDSGGSTDTQYF	TGTGCCTGGAGTGATTCGGGCGGGAGCACAGATACGCAGTATTTT
17	TRBJ2-4	TRBD2	TRBV7-9	-	CASSPGSAGGRENIQYF	TGTGCCAGCAGCCCCGGTAGTGCGGGGGGGCGGGAAAACATTCAGTACTTC
13	TRBJ1-1	-	TRBV7-6	-	CASSPAKNTEAFF	TGTGCCAGCAGCCCCGCAAAGAACACTGAAGCTTTCTTT
16	TRBJ2-3	TRBD1	TRBV5-1	-	CASSLGTGRLPDTQYF	TGCGCCAGCAGCTTGGGGACAGGGCGGCTTCCAGATACGCAGTATTTT
14	TRBJ2-1	-	TRBV5-1	-	CASGAGSSYNEQFF	TGCGCCAGCGGGGCCGGGAGCTCCTACAATGAGCAGTTCTTC
14	TRBJ2-3	-	TRBV28	-	CASKGGGDTDTQYF	TGTGCCAGCAAGGGAGGGGGGGACACAGATACGCAGTACTTT
12	TRBJ2-1	-	TRBV6-6	-	CASRDSFNEQFF	TGTGCCAGCAGAGACAGTTTCAATGAGCAGTTCTTC
13	TRBJ2-5	-	TRBV4-1	-	CASSQAGKETQYF	TGCGCCAGCAGCCAAGCAGGGAAAGAGACCCAGTACTTC
16	TRBJ2-6	-	TRBV11-3	-	CASSQGRSSGANVLTF	TGTGCCAGCAGCCAGGGTCGCAGCTCTGGGGCCAACGTCCTGACTTTC
15	TRBJ1-2	TRBD1	TRBV25-1	once	CASSELGGAYYGYTF	TGTGCCAGCAGTGAATTAGGGGGCGCTTACTATGGCTACACCTTC
14	TRBJ1-2	-	TRBV27	few	CASSSPGRRYGYTF	TGTGCCAGCAGTTCCCCAGGGAGGCGCTATGGCTACACCTTC
16	TRBJ2-7	TRBD1	TRBV7-6	-	CASSGPGQGITYEQYF	TGTGCCAGCAGCGGGCCAGGACAGGGAATAACCTACGAGCAGTACTTC
13	TRBJ2-7	TRBD1	TRBV14	-	CASRRQGASEQYF	TGTGCCAGCAGGAGGCAGGGGGCCTCCGAGCAGTACTTC
15	TRBJ1-5	-	TRBV6-1	-	CASNPVSGAVQPQHF	TGTGCCAGCAACCCCGTTTCAGGGGCTGTGCAGCCCCAGCATTTT
14	TRBJ1-1	TRBD1	TRBV2	-	CASSSGQPSTEAFF	TGTGCCAGCAGTTCGGGACAGCCGAGCACTGAAGCTTTCTTT
12	TRBJ2-7	TRBD1	TRBV27	-	CSPRTGIHEQYF	TGTTCCCCGAGGACAGGGATCCACGAGCAGTACTTC
15	TRBJ1-1	TRBD1	TRBV27	few	CASSPGDRVKTEAFF	TGTGCCAGCAGTCCTGGGGACAGGGTAAAGACTGAAGCTTTCTTT
14	TRBJ1-1	-	TRBV5-1	few	CASSEGTENTEAFF	TGCGCCAGCAGCGAAGGGACGGAGAACACTGAAGCTTTCTTT
16	TRBJ2-7	TRBD2	TRBV27	-	CASSTGLAGDTYEQYF	TGTGCCAGCAGTACAGGACTAGCGGGAGATACGTACGAGCAGTACTTC